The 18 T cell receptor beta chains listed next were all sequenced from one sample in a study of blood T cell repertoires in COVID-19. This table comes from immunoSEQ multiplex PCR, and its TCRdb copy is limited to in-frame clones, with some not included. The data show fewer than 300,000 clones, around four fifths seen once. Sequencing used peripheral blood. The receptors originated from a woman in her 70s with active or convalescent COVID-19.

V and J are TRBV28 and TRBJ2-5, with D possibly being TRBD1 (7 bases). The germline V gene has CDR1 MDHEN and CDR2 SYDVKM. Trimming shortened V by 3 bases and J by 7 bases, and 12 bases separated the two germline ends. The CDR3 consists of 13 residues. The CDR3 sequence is CASSLEGAGTQYF. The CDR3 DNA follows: TGTGCCAGCAGTTTGGAGGGGGCCGGGACCCAGTACTTC. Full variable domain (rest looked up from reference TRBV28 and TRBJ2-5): DVKVTQSSRYLVKRTGEKVFLECVQDMDHENMFWYRQDPGLGLRLIYFSYDVKMKEKGDIPEGYSVSREKKERFSLILESASTNQTSMYLCASSLEGAGTQYFGPGTRLLVL.

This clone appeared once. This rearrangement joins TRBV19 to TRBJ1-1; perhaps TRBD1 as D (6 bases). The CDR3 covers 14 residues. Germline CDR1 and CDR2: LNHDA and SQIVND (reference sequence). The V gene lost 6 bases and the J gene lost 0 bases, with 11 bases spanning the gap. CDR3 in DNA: TGTGCCAGTAGCAAACAGGGACTGAACACTGAAGCTTTCTTT. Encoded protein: CASSKQGLNTEAFF.

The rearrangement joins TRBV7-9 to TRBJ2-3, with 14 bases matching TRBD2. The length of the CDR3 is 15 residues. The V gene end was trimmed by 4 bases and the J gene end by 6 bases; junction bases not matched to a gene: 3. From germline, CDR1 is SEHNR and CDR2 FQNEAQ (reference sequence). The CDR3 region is CASSSGLAGVDTQYF. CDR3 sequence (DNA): TGTGCCAGCAGCTCGGGACTAGCGGGAGTGGATACGCAGTATTTT.

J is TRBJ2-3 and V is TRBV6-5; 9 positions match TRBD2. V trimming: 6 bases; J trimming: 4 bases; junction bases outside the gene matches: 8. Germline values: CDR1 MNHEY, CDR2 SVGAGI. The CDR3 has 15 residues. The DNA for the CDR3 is TGTGCCAGCAGCTTTCTAGCGGGGAAGGCAGATACGCAGTATTTT. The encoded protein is CASSFLAGKADTQYF.

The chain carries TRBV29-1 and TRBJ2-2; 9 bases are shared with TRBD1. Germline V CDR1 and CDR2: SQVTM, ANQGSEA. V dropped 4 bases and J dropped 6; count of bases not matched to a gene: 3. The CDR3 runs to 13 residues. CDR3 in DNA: TGCAGCGTTGGGGACAGGGTGGCCGGGGAGCTGTTTTTT. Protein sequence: CSVGDRVAGELFF.

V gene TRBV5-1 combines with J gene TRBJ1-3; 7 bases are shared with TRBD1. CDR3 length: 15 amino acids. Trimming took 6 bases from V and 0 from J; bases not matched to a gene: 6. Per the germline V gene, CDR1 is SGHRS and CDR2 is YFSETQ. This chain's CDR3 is CASTSTGTSGNTIYF. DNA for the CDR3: TGCGCCAGCACTTCGACAGGGACCTCTGGAAACACCATATATTTT.

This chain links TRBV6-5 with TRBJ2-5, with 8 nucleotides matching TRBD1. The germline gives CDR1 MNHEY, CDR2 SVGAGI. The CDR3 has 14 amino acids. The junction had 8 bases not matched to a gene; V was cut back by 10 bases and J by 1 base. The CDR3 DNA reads TGTGCCACCTCGACAGGGGTGATCCAAGAGACCCAGTACTTC. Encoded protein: CATSTGVIQETQYF.

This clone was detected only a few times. The CDR3: CASSPLADMNTEAFF. In DNA form, the CDR3 reads TGTGCCAGCTCACCACTGGCGGATATGAACACTGAAGCTTTCTTT. This sequence joins TRBV18 and TRBJ1-1; no clear D gene. V was shortened by 1 base and J by 0 bases, with 9 bases between the two germline ends. The CDR3 length is 15 residues. Germline loops: CDR1 KGHSH, CDR2 LQKENI.

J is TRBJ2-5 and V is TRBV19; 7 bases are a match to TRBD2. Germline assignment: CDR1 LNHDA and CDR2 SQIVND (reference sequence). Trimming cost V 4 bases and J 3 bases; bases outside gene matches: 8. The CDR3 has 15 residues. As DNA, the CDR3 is TGTGCCAGTAGTAGGGGGTCGGCGGGGGAAGAGACCCAGTACTTC. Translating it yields CASSRGSAGEETQYF.

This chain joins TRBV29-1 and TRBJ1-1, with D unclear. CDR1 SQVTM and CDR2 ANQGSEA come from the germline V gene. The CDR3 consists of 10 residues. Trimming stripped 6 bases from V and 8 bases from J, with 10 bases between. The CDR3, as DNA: TGCAGCGTCGTCCTCCCCGAAGCTTTCTTT. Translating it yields CSVVLPEAFF.

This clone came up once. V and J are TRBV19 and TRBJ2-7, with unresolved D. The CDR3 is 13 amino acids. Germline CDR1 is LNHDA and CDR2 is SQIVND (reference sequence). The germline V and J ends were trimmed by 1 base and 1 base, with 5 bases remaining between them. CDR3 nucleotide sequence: TGTGCCAGTAGTATAGGGCCGTCCTACGAGCAGTACTTC. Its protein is CASSIGPSYEQYF.

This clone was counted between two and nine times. CDR3 sequence (DNA): TGCGCCAGCAGCCCTATGACAGGGGCCTACGAGCAGTACTTC. This encodes CASSPMTGAYEQYF. The chain couples TRBV5-1 to TRBJ2-7; 8 nucleotides agree with TRBD1. J lost 2 bases, V lost 4 bases, and 5 bases had no gene match. The CDR3 length is 14 residues. Germline CDR1 is SGHRS and CDR2 is YFSETQ.

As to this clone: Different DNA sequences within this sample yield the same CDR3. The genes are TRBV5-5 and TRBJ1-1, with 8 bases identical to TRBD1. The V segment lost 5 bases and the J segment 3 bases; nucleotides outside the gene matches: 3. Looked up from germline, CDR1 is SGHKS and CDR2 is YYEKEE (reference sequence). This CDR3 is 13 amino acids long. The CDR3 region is CASSSQGDTEAFF. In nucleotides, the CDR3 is TGTGCCAGCAGTTCACAGGGGGACACTGAAGCTTTCTTT.

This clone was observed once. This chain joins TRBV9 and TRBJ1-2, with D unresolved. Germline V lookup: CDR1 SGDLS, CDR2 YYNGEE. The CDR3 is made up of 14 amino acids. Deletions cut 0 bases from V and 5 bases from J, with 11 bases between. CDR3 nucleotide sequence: TGTGCCAGCAGCGTAGGGGGAGGTCCATATGGCTACACCTTC. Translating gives CASSVGGGPYGYTF.

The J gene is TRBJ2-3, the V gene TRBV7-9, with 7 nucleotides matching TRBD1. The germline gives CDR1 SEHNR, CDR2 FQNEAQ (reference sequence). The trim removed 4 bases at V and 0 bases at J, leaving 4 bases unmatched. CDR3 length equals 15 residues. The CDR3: CASSSGDSSTDTQYF. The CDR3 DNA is TGTGCCAGCAGCTCCGGGGACAGCAGCACAGATACGCAGTATTTT.

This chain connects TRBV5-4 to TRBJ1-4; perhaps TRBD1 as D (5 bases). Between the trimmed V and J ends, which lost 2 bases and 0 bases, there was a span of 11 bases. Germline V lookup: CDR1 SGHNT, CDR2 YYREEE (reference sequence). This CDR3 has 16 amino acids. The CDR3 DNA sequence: TGTGCCAGCAGCTTCGGAGAAGGGGCAACTAATGAAAAACTGTTTTTT. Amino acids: CASSFGEGATNEKLFF. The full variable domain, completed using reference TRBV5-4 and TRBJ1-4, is ETGVTQSPTHLIKTRGQQVTLRCSSQSGHNTVSWYQQALGQGPQFIFQYYREEENGRGNFPPRFSGLQFPNYSSELNVNALELDDSALYLCASSFGEGATNEKLFFGSGTQLSVL.

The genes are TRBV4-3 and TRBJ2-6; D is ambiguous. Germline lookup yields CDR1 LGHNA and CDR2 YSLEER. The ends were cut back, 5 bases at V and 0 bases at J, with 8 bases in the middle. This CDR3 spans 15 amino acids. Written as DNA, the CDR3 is TGCGCCAGCAGCATACAGAACTCTGGGGCCAACGTCCTGACTTTC. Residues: CASSIQNSGANVLTF.

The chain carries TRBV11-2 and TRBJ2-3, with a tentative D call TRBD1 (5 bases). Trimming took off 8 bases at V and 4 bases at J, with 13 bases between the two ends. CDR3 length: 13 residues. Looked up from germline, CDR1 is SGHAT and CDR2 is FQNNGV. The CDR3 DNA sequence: TGTGCCAGCGCCCAAAGCAGGGCAGATACGCAGTATTTT. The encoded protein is CASAQSRADTQYF.